The entry below gives a single TCR beta chain sequence along with its context. The data originate from a study of blood T cell repertoires in COVID-19. Study-wide context: PBMCs, B-cell-depleted T cells, or T cells were the source of the cDNA or gDNA that made up the material.

Followed over time, Seattle patients had been enrolled while infection was active. V shed 3 bases and J 3 bases; nucleotides not matched to a gene: 5. The germline V gene encodes CDR1 SGHDT and CDR2 YYEEEE. CDR3 length: 15 amino acids. The authors' processing: The authors estimated nucleated cell counts from reference gene primer amplification. Using immunoSEQ multiplex PCR, the repertoire was profiled, and TCRdb retains in-frame clones only, with some absent. V and J calls plus clone size are reproduced from that table; the DNA served to infer D and trimming. The table lists just under 60,000 clones, about 86% of them singletons.

The chain couples TRBV5-6 to TRBJ1-5, with 8 bases identical to TRBD1. This TCR was sampled from an elderly man with COVID-19, enrolled during active disease. The sequenced sample was peripheral blood. This chain's CDR3 is CASSYGTGDNQPQHF. In DNA, the CDR3 is TGTGCCAGCAGCTATGGGACAGGTGACAATCAGCCCCAGCATTTT. Full variable domain (rest looked up from reference TRBV5-6 and TRBJ1-5): DAGVTQSPTHLIKTRGQQVTLRCSPKSGHDTVSWYQQALGQGPQFIFQYYEEEERQRGNFPDRFSGHQFPNYSSELNVNALLLGDSALYLCASSYGTGDNQPQHFGDGTRLSIL.